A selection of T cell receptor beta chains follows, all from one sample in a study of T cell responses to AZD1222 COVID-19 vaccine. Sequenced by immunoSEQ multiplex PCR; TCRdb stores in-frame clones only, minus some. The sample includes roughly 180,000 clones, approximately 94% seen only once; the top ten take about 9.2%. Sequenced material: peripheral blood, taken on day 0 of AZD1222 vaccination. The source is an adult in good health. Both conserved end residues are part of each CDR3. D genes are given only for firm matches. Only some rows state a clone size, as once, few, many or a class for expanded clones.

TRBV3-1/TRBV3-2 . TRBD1 CASSQEGGQGAYEQYF
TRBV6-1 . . CASSDKARGPSYNSPLHF
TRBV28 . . CASSFSFEKLFF
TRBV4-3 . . CASSQVSGSDEQYF
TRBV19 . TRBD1 CASTWTGGNTGELFF
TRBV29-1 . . CSVVSFQPEAFF
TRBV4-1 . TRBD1 CASSQAGQGGGYTF
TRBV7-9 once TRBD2 CASSSRGLAGVTGELFF
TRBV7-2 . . CASSLASSTYEQYF
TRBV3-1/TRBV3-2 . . CASSLGYEQYF
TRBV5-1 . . CASSLLGAEGNTIYF
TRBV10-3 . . CAISTLAEDTQYF
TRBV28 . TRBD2 CASNPGRAGGPRRETQYF
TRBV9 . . CASSVAMGGGAGELFF
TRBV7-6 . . CASSLFPVNTEAFF
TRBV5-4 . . CASSLDRADLIQFF
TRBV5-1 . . CASSLDGRLGDTQYF
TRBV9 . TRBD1 CASSVTGDLKRLYF